These 8 T cell receptor beta chains were all obtained from the same sample, sequenced in a study of blood T cell repertoires in COVID-19. Here immunoSEQ multiplex PCR was the method, and the copy in TCRdb shows in-frame clones only, minus some. The sample records roughly 49,000 clones, 84% being singletons. The sequenced sample consisted of peripheral blood. The receptors come from a man in his forties or fifties with acute or convalescent COVID-19.

Comments on this clone: This specimen includes other DNA sequences encoding the same CDR3. The chain carries TRBV9 and TRBJ1-2; possibly TRBD1 for D (6 bases). CDR3 length: 13 residues. Germline CDR1 is SGDLS and CDR2 is YYNGEE. V lost 2 bases, J lost 1 base, and 6 bases lay in between. CDR3 residues: CASSVDSNYGYTF. In DNA, the CDR3 is TGTGCCAGCAGCGTGGACAGTAACTATGGCTACACCTTC.

The V and J genes are TRBV3-1 (or the pseudogene TRBV3-2) and TRBJ2-7; D gene ambiguous. The CDR3 covers 12 residues. Germline loops: CDR1 LGHDT, CDR2 YNNKEL (reference sequence). V was clipped by 3 bases and J by 7 bases, with 10 bases between them. This chain's CDR3 is CASSHLRGEQYF. The CDR3 DNA is TGTGCCAGCAGCCACCTCCGAGGTGAGCAGTACTTC.

The J gene is TRBJ2-1, the V gene TRBV6-2 or TRBV6-3; weak D call: TRBD2 (5 bases). The V end was cut by 5 bases, the J end by 6 bases, with 20 bases between. This CDR3 is built from 16 residues. Germline CDR1 and CDR2: MNHEY and SVGEGT. For the CDR3, the DNA is TGTGCCAGCAGTCCCTCACCGGGGTTCGCAGGCAATGAGCAGTTCTTC. This sequence encodes CASSPSPGFAGNEQFF.

The chain uses TRBV6-5 and TRBJ1-2, with 8 bases aligning to TRBD1. Germline V lookup: CDR1 MNHEY, CDR2 SVGAGI. This CDR3 spans 13 amino acids. J was trimmed by 4 bases and V by 6 bases; bases with no gene match: 4. CDR3 loop: CASRTGQAYGYTF. CDR3 bases: TGTGCCAGCAGGACGGGACAGGCCTATGGCTACACCTTC.

This chain links TRBV6-5 with TRBJ1-2, with D unresolved. Trimming pared 2 bases from V and 4 bases from J, leaving 11 bases between. The CDR3 covers 14 residues. Germline lookup yields CDR1 MNHEY and CDR2 SVGAGI. This CDR3 reads CASSYGQDFYGYTF. Written as DNA, the CDR3 is TGTGCCAGCAGTTACGGGCAGGACTTCTATGGCTACACCTTC.

The V gene is TRBV30, the J gene TRBJ2-3; D not resolved. Germline V gene data show CDR1 as GTSNPN and CDR2 as SVGIG (reference sequence). The CDR3 runs 16 residues. CDR3 residues: CAHSLGSGFGTDTQYF. CDR3 nucleotide sequence: TGTGCGCACTCCCTCGGGTCGGGTTTTGGGACAGATACGCAGTATTTT. The full variable domain, completed using reference TRBV30 and TRBJ2-3, is SQTIHQWPATLVQPVGSPLSLECTVEGTSNPNLYWYRQAAGRGLQLLFYSVGIGQISSEVPQNLSASRPQDRQFILSSKKLLLSDSGFYLCAHSLGSGFGTDTQYFGPGTRLTVL.

The table lists this clone with a few counts. CDR3 coding DNA: TGTGCCAGCAGCTTACAGGGTGGGAACGGGGAGCTGTTTTTT. This translates into CASSLQGGNGELFF. The genes are TRBV5-6 and TRBJ2-2; D possibly corresponds to TRBD1 (6 bases). V was pared by 2 bases and J by 7 bases, with 12 bases between. This CDR3 spans 14 amino acids. Germline CDR1 is SGHDT and CDR2 is YYEEEE.

This chain connects TRBV28 to TRBJ2-7, with D possibly TRBD2 on 7 matching bases. The length of the CDR3 is 16 residues. Germline assignment: CDR1 MDHEN and CDR2 SYDVKM. The V gene lost 4 bases and the J gene lost 3 bases, with 19 bases spanning the gap. The CDR3 here is CASSWRLRGGYYEQYF. CDR3 DNA sequence: TGTGCCAGCAGTTGGCGCCTGAGGGGGGGATACTACGAGCAGTACTTC.